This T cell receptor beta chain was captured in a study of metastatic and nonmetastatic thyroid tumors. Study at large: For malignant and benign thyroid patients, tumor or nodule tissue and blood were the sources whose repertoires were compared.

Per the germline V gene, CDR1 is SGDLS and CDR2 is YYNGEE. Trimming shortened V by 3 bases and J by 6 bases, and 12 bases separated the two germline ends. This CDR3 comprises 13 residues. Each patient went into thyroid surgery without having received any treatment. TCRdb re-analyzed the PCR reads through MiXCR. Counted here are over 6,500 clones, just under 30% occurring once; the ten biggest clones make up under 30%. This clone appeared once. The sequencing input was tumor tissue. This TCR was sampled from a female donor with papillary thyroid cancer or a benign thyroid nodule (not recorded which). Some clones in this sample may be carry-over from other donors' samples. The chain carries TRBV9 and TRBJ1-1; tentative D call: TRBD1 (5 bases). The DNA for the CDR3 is TGTGCCAGCAGCGCTGAGGACAATTCTGAAGCTTTCTTT. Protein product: CASSAEDNSEAFF.